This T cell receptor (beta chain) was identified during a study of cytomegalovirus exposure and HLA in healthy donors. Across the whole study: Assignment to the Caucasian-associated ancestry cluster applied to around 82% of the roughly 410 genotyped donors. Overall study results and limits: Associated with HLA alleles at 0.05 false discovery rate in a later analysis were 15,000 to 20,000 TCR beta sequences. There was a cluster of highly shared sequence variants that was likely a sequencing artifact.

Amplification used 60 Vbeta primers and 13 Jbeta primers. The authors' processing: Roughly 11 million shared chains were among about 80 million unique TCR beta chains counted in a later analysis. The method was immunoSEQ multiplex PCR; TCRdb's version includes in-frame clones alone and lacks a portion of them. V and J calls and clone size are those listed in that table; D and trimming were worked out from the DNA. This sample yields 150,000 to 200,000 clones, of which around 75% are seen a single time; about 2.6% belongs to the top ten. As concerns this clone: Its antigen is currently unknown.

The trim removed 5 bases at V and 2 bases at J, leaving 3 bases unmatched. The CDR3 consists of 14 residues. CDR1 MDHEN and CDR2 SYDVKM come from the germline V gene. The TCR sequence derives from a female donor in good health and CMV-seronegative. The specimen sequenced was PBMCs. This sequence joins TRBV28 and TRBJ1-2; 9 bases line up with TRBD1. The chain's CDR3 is CASSGTGMNYGYTF. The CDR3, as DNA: TGTGCCAGCAGTGGGACAGGGATGAACTATGGCTACACCTTC.